This TCR beta chain was observed in a study of blood T cell dynamics during melanoma immunotherapy. For the study at large: Standard first-line treatment here was pembrolizumab or nivolumab plus ipilimumab in metastatic melanoma.

J gave up 0 bases and V 5 bases, and 17 bases lay outside the gene matches. Germline CDR1 and CDR2: SQVTM and ANQGSEA. The CDR3 consists of 19 residues. Documented time point: pre-treatment baseline. Sampling occurred pretreatment (T0) and at week 3 (W3), after cycle one of checkpoint blockade. Disease control meant complete response, partial response or stable disease at 12 weeks. The method was immunoSEQ multiplex PCR; TCRdb's version includes in-frame clones alone and lacks a portion of them. The top ten clones hold 9.8% of a sample with about 9,700 clones, roughly nine tenths of them seen once. Whole-study findings and limits: Disease-control patients' PBMC repertoires became either more clonal or more diverse at W3.

Remarks on this clone: Its target is unknown.

The sequencing used blood, collected from a patient treated with checkpoint blockade. The V and J genes are TRBV29-1 and TRBJ2-3, with 10 bases lining up with TRBD2. The sequence was collected from a human donor with melanoma. Here the CDR3 reads CSVWLLLAGNSYSTDTQYF. The CDR3 DNA reads TGCAGCGTTTGGCTACTACTAGCGGGGAATTCCTACAGCACAGATACGCAGTATTTT.